Below, one T cell receptor (beta chain) is given with its context. Its antigen is unidentified. The sample comes from a study of monozygotic twins with inflammatory bowel disease. Points from the study as a whole: The authors could not tell different T cell subtypes apart. Other individuals had fewer clonotypes in common with IBD patients than with healthy twins, especially with disease activity.

This CDR3 is 14 amino acids long. UMIs containing a 6-nucleotide sample barcode were added via template switching. TCRdb reanalyzed the 5' RACE reads and collapses them to one entry per CDR3 protein, without DNA. Its table lists over 100,000 distinct CDR3 sequences. The receptor comes from a human donor with ulcerative colitis or Crohn's disease, or a healthy co-twin of an affected twin (not recorded which). The sample comprised blood. The rearrangement joins TRBV12-3 or TRBV12-4 to TRBJ1-1; TCRdb designates TRBD1, a call that cannot be tested without DNA. The CDR3 is CASSSSDRDTEAFF.